This paragraph covers one TCR beta chain sequence. The entry originates in a study of shared clonotypes between healthy human individuals. Some clones are missing from TCRdb's copy, which holds only in-frame ones; the method was immunoSEQ multiplex PCR. This sample has roughly 2.6 million clones, with more than 90% found just once. The sequence came from a young man in good health. Material for sequencing was naive CD4+ T cells sorted from blood. Subset reported: CD45RA+ positively selected.

In DNA form, the CDR3 reads TGTGCCAGCAGTGGGGGGGTGTCGGTTCAGCCCCAGCATTTT. As protein: CASSGGVSVQPQHF. This rearrangement joins TRBV6-1 to TRBJ1-5; possible D gene TRBD1, 5 bases. V dropped 4 bases and J dropped 6 bases, with 13 bases sitting between them. The CDR3 contains 14 residues. Germline loops: CDR1 MNHNS, CDR2 SASEGT.